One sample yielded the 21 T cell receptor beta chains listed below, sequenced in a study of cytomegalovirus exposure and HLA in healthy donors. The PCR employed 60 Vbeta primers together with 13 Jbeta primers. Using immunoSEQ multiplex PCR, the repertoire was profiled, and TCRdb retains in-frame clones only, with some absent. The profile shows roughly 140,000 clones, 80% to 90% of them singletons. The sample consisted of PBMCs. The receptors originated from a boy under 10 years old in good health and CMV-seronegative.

CDR3 protein: CASSRGQVVEETQYF. DNA for the CDR3: TGTGCCAGCAGCCGAGGACAGGTCGTGGAAGAGACCCAGTACTTC. The V gene is TRBV11-3, the J gene TRBJ2-5; 7 bases align to TRBD1. The CDR3 runs 15 residues. The V and J ends lost 5 bases and 3 bases, in that order; junction bases with no gene match: 9. Per the germline V gene, CDR1 is SGHNT and CDR2 is YENEEA.

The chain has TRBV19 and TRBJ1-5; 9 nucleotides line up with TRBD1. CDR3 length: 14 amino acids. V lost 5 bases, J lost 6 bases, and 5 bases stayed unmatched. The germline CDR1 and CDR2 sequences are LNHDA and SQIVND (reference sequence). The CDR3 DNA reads TGTGCCAGTAGTTTACTGGACAGGGGTCAGCCCCAGCATTTT. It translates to CASSLLDRGQPQHF.

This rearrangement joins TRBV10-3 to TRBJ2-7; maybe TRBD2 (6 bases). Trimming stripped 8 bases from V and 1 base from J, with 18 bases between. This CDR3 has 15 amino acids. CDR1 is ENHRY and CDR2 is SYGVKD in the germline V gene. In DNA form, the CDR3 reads TGTGCCATCGGGACTCGGGACGTACTATCCTACGAGCAGTACTTC. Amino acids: CAIGTRDVLSYEQYF.

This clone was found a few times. This CDR3 reads CASSEATGMSYEQYF. As DNA, the CDR3 is TGTGCCAGCAGTGAAGCGACAGGAATGAGCTACGAGCAGTACTTC. This chain connects TRBV6-1 to TRBJ2-5, with D maybe TRBD1 (6 bases). The DNA end is more similar to TRBJ2-7, so the J call may be wrong. CDR1 is MNHNS, CDR2 SASEGT, per germline. CDR3 length: 15 residues.

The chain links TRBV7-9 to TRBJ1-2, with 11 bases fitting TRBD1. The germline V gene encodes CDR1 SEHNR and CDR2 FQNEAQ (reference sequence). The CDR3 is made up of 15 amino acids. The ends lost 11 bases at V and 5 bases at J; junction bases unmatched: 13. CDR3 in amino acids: CAANIMGQGEYGYTF. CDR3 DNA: TGTGCCGCCAATATAATGGGACAGGGGGAATATGGCTACACCTTC. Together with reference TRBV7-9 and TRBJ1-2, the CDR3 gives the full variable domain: DTGVSQNPRHKITKRGQNVTFRCDPISEHNRLYWYRQTLGQGPEFLTYFQNEAQLEKSRLLSDRFSAERPKGSFSTLEIQRTEQGDSAMYLCAANIMGQGEYGYTFGSGTRLTVV.

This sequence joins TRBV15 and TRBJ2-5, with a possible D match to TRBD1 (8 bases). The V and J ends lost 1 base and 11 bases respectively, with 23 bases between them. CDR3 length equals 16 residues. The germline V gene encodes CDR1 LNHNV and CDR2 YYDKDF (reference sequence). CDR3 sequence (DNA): TGTGCCACCAGCAGAGGGAGGACAGGGCTGGGGGGGGAGCAGTACTTC. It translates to CATSRGRTGLGGEQYF. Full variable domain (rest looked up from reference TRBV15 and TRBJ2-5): DAMVIQNPRYQVTQFGKPVTLSCSQTLNHNVMYWYQQKSSQAPKLLFHYYDKDFNNEADTPDNFQSRRPNTSFCFLDIRSPGLGDTAMYLCATSRGRTGLGGEQYFGPGTRLLVL.

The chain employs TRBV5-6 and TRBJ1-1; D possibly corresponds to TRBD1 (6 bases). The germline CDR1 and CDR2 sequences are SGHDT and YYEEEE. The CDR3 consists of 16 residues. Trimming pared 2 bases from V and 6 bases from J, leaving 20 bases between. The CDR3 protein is CASSFQGRTGSAEAFF. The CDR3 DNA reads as TGTGCCAGCAGCTTTCAGGGGCGAACCGGAAGCGCTGAAGCTTTCTTT.

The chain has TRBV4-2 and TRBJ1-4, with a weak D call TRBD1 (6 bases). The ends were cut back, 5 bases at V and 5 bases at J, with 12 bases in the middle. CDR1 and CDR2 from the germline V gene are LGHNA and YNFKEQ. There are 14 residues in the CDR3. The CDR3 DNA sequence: TGTGCCAGCAGCAAAAGACAGGAAAATGAAAAACTGTTTTTT. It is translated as CASSKRQENEKLFF.

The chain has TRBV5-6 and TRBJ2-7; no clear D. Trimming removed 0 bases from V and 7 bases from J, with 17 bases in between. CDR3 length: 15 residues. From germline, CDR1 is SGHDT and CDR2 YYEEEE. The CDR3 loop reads CASSLVSAASGEQYF. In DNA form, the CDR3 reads TGTGCCAGCAGCTTGGTGTCTGCAGCTTCAGGTGAGCAGTACTTC. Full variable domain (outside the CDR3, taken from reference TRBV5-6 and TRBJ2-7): DAGVTQSPTHLIKTRGQQVTLRCSPKSGHDTVSWYQQALGQGPQFIFQYYEEEERQRGNFPDRFSGHQFPNYSSELNVNALLLGDSALYLCASSLVSAASGEQYFGPGTRLTVT.

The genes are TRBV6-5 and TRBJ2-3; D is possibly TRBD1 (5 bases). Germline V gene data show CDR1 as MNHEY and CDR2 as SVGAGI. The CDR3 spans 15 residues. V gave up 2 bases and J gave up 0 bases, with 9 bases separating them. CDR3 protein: CASSYVRGSTDTQYF. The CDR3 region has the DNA TGTGCCAGCAGTTACGTAAGGGGCAGCACAGATACGCAGTATTTT.

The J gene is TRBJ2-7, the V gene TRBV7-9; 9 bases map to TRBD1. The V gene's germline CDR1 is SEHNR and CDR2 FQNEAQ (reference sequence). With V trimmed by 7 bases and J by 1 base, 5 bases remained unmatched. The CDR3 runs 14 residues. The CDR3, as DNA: TGTGCCAGCATCCTGACAGGGGGTTCCTACGAGCAGTACTTC. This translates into CASILTGGSYEQYF.

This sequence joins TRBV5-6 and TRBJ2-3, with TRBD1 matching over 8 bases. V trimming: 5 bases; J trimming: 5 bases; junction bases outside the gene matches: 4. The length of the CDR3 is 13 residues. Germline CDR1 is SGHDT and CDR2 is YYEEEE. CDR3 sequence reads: CASSYTGGDTQYF. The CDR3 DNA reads TGTGCCAGCAGTTATACAGGGGGAGATACGCAGTATTTT.

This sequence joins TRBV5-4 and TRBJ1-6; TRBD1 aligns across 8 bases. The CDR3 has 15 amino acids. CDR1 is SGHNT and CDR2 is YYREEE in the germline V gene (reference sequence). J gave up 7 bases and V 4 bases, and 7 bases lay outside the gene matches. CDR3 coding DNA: TGTGCCAGCAGCCTGACAGGGGACATGAATTCACCCCTCCACTTT. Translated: CASSLTGDMNSPLHF.

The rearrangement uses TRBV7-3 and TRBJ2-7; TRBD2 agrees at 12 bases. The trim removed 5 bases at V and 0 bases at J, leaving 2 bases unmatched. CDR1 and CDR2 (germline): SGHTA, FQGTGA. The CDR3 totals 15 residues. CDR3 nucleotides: TGTGCCAGCAGCCTGACTAGCGGGGGCTCCTACGAGCAGTACTTC. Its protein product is CASSLTSGGSYEQYF.

In nucleotides, the CDR3 is TGTGCCAGCAGCGGAGGGGGCGCGGGCACTGAAGCTTTCTTT. It yields the protein CASSGGGAGTEAFF. The chain is built from TRBV5-4 and TRBJ1-1; TRBD1 matches 7 bases. With 4 bases clipped from V and 4 bases from J, the junction kept 7 bases outside the gene matches. The germline gives CDR1 SGHNT, CDR2 YYREEE (reference sequence). The CDR3 is 14 residues long.

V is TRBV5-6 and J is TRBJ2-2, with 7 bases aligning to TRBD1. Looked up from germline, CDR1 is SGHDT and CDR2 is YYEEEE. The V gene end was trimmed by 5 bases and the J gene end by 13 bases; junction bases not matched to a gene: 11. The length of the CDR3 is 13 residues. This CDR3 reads CASRFGTDLVLFF. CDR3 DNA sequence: TGTGCCAGCAGATTCGGGACAGATTTAGTGCTGTTTTTT.

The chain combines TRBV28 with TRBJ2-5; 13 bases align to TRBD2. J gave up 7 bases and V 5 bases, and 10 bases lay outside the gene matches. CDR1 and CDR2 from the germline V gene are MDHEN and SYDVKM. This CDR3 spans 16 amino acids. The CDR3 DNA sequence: TGTGCCAGCAGTGTCCCCGGGACTAGCGGGAAGAGGACCCAGTACTTC. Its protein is CASSVPGTSGKRTQYF.

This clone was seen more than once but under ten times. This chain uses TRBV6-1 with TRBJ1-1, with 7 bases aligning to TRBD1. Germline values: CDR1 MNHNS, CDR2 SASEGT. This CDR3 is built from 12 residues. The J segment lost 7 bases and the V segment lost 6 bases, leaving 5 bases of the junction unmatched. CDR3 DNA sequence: TGTGCCAGCAGCTACGGGACAGTTGAAGCTTTCTTT. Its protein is CASSYGTVEAFF.

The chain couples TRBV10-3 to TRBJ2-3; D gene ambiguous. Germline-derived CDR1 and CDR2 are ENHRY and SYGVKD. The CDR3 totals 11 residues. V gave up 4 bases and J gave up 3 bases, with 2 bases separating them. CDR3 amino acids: CAISATDTQYF. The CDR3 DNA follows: TGTGCCATCAGTGCAACAGATACGCAGTATTTT.

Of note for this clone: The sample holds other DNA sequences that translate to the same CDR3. The CDR3 DNA reads as TGTGCCAGCTCACCGGGACAGAACTATGGCTACACCTTC. Encoded protein: CASSPGQNYGYTF. V usage is TRBV18 and J usage is TRBJ1-2, with 7 bases fitting TRBD1. Germline CDR1 KGHSH, CDR2 LQKENI. V lost 3 bases, J lost 2 bases, and 0 bases stayed unmatched. The CDR3 is 13 residues long.

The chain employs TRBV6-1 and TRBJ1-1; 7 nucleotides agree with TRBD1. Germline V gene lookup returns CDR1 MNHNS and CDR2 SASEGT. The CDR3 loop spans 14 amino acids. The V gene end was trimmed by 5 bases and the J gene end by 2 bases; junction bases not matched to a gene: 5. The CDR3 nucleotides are TGTGCCAGCAGTACGGACAGGATCAACACTGAAGCTTTCTTT. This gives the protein CASSTDRINTEAFF.